What follows are 21 T cell receptor beta chains derived from one specimen sequenced in a study of cytomegalovirus exposure and HLA in healthy donors. PCR used 60 Vbeta primers and 13 Jbeta primers. Profiling relied on immunoSEQ multiplex PCR, and the TCRdb table lists in-frame clones only, not all of them. This sample yields 100,000 to 150,000 clones, of which more than 80% are seen a single time; more than 2.5% belongs to the top ten. Sequencing was carried out using PBMCs. The receptors were sampled from a male donor in good health and CMV-seronegative.

The rearrangement uses TRBV11-2 and TRBJ1-1, with no clear D. CDR3 length: 16 residues. CDR1 is SGHAT, CDR2 FQNNGV, per germline. The V end lost 2 bases, the J end lost 11 bases, and 24 bases lay between the germline ends. The CDR3 DNA reads TGTGCCAGCAGCTTATCTAATATGGCGGGGTTGGCTCCGGCTTTCTTT. Translation gives CASSLSNMAGLAPAFF.

The rearrangement joins TRBV7-8 to TRBJ2-1, with TRBD2 identical over 13 bases. The V and J ends lost 9 bases and 8 bases, in that order; junction bases with no gene match: 7. Germline V CDR1 and CDR2: SGHVS, FQNEAQ. This CDR3 has 14 residues. The CDR3 is CASSRLAGGHEQFF. CDR3 DNA sequence: TGTGCCAGTTCAAGACTAGCGGGGGGACATGAGCAGTTCTTC.

The chain is built from TRBV2 and TRBJ1-3, with 7 bases matching TRBD1. V was clipped by 5 bases and J by 2 bases; unmatched bases: 6. Germline V gene sequence: CDR1 SNHLY, CDR2 FYNNEI. The length of the CDR3 is 15 residues. CDR3 in amino acids: CASSPGQGAGNTIYF. The CDR3 DNA follows: TGTGCCAGCAGTCCGGGCCAGGGGGCTGGAAACACCATATATTTT.

This rearrangement joins TRBV27 to TRBJ2-1; 9 bases map to TRBD2. Germline V gene sequence: CDR1 MNHEY, CDR2 SMNVEV (reference sequence). CDR3 size: 17 residues. Unmatched junction bases numbered 9, after V lost 4 bases and J lost 2 bases. CDR3 sequence reads: CASSSRGAGGPYNEQFF. CDR3 nucleotide sequence: TGTGCCAGCAGTTCCCGGGGGGCGGGAGGGCCCTACAATGAGCAGTTCTTC.

This sequence joins TRBV5-1 and TRBJ2-1; D remains unclear. This CDR3 comprises 15 residues. Germline CDR1 and CDR2: SGHRS and YFSETQ. Trimming shortened V by 4 bases and J by 0 bases, and 11 bases separated the two germline ends. CDR3 sequence (DNA): TGCGCCAGCAGCATATCAGGTGCCTCCTACAATGAGCAGTTCTTC. As protein: CASSISGASYNEQFF. The whole variable domain, remainder taken from reference TRBV5-1 and TRBJ2-1, is KAGVTQTPRYLIKTRGQQVTLSCSPISGHRSVSWYQQTPGQGLQFLFEYFSETQRNKGNFPGRFSGRQFSNSRSEMNVSTLELGDSALYLCASSISGASYNEQFFGPGTRLTVL.

This clone was observed a few times. CDR3 amino acids: CASSRQNTEAFF. The DNA of the CDR3 is TGTGCCAGTAGTAGACAGAACACTGAAGCTTTCTTT. The chain has TRBV19 and TRBJ1-1, with D unresolved. The CDR3 has 12 amino acids. The V end was cut by 4 bases, the J end by 1 base, with 4 bases between. Germline V gene sequence: CDR1 LNHDA, CDR2 SQIVND (reference sequence). Variable domain in full (rest from reference TRBV19 and TRBJ1-1): DGGITQSPKYLFRKEGQNVTLSCEQNLNHDAMYWYRQDPGQGLRLIYYSQIVNDFQKGDIAEGYSVSREKKESFPLTVTSAQKNPTAFYLCASSRQNTEAFFGQGTRLTVV.

The rearrangement joins TRBV4-3 to TRBJ2-2, with TRBD1 matching 10 bases. The CDR3 is 16 residues long. Germline CDR1 reads LGHNA; CDR2 reads YSLEER. V shed 1 base, J shed 7 bases, and the junction held 6 bases outside the gene matches. The chain's CDR3 is CASSQVWGTGDGELFF. CDR3 nucleotides: TGCGCCAGCAGCCAAGTTTGGGGGACAGGGGACGGGGAGCTGTTTTTT.

By sample fraction, this clone is medium-sized. The V call is TRBV6-5, the J call TRBJ2-1, with D perhaps TRBD2 (6 bases). The CDR3 covers 15 residues. Trimming shortened V by 0 bases and J by 7 bases, and 13 bases separated the two germline ends. Germline assignment: CDR1 MNHEY and CDR2 SVGAGI. The CDR3 loop reads CASSYSIDGGNEQFF. The CDR3 nucleotides are TGTGCCAGCAGTTACTCGATTGATGGGGGGAATGAGCAGTTCTTC.

This clone came up a few times. V gene TRBV15 combines with J gene TRBJ2-7, with 9 bases that match TRBD1. CDR1 is LNHNV, CDR2 YYDKDF, per germline (reference sequence). The junction had 5 bases not matched to a gene; V was cut back by 3 bases and J by 5 bases. This CDR3 region has 14 residues. The CDR3 bases are TGTGCCACCAGCAGCCGGGACAGGGCTAACGAGCAGTACTTC. This codes for CATSSRDRANEQYF.

The chain employs TRBV5-1 and TRBJ2-7; 8 nucleotides agree with TRBD2. The germline gives CDR1 SGHRS, CDR2 YFSETQ. The junction had 6 bases not matched to a gene; V was cut back by 1 base and J by 3 bases. This CDR3 is built from 15 residues. This CDR3 reads CASSLSLAGLYEQYF. CDR3 bases: TGCGCCAGCAGCTTGAGCTTAGCGGGGCTCTACGAGCAGTACTTC.

The chain employs TRBV6-4 and TRBJ2-3; 10 positions match TRBD1. The CDR3 has 15 residues. The trim removed 2 bases at V and 4 bases at J, leaving 3 bases unmatched. Germline values: CDR1 MRHNA, CDR2 SNTAGT. This CDR3 is CASSDGTGDADTQYF. For the CDR3, the DNA is TGTGCCAGCAGTGACGGGACAGGGGACGCAGATACGCAGTATTTT.

CDR3: CASSGGLSSGNTIYF. In DNA form, the CDR3 reads TGTGCCAGCAGCGGGGGACTGAGCTCTGGAAACACCATATATTTT. The rearrangement uses TRBV9 and TRBJ1-3, with D possibly matching TRBD1 (5 bases). CDR1 SGDLS and CDR2 YYNGEE come from the germline V gene. V was pared by 3 bases and J by 0 bases, with 10 bases between. This CDR3 region has 15 residues. Looking up the rest from reference TRBV9 and TRBJ1-3 gives the full variable domain: DSGVTQTPKHLITATGQRVTLRCSPRSGDLSVYWYQQSLDQGLQFLIQYYNGEERAKGNILERFSAQQFPDLHSELNLSSLELGDSALYFCASSGGLSSGNTIYFGEGSWLTVV.

In this sample, this clone turned up a few times. At one boundary the junction diverges from the germline segment, which might be a read error. The chain is built from TRBV29-1 and TRBJ2-6; the D gene is possibly TRBD2 (6 bases). This CDR3 spans 13 amino acids. In germline, CDR1 is SQVTM, CDR2 ANQGSEA. The DNA of the CDR3 is TGCAGCGTTAGAGGGACTGGGGCCAACGGCCTGACTTTC. Translating it yields CSVRGTGANGLTF.

This clone was recorded a few times. This rearrangement joins TRBV19 to TRBJ1-1, with 8 positions matching TRBD1. The CDR3 covers 15 residues. With 6 bases clipped from V and 1 base from J, the junction kept 7 bases outside the gene matches. In germline, CDR1 is LNHDA, CDR2 SQIVND (reference sequence). CDR3 nucleotides: TGTGCCAGTAGCGCGCTGGACAGGGCGAACACTGAAGCTTTCTTT. It yields the protein CASSALDRANTEAFF.

About this clone itself: A junction end diverges from the germline sequence, so it may reflect a read error. The chain links TRBV5-6 to TRBJ2-6; the D gene is possibly TRBD1 (6 bases). Germline V gene data show CDR1 as SGHDT and CDR2 as YYEEEE. The CDR3 has 14 residues. The CDR3 DNA sequence: TGTGCCAGCAGCTTCCCAGCAGGGGCCAACGGCCTGACTTTC. Protein sequence: CASSFPAGANGLTF.

This chain joins TRBV2 and TRBJ1-1; 8 bases are a match to TRBD1. The length of the CDR3 is 14 residues. Germline assignment: CDR1 SNHLY and CDR2 FYNNEI. Trimming cost V 4 bases and J 4 bases; bases outside gene matches: 5. CDR3 bases: TGTGCCAGCAGTGTCGGCGGACAGGGCACTGAAGCTTTCTTT. The encoded protein is CASSVGGQGTEAFF.

This rearrangement joins TRBV6-4 to TRBJ1-3; D uncertain. The germline V gene encodes CDR1 MRHNA and CDR2 SNTAGT. V shed 8 bases and J shed 0 bases, with 11 bases lying between them. The CDR3 is made up of 14 amino acids. The CDR3 nucleotides read TGTGCCAGCGGGCTTCCGGTCTCTGGAAACACCATATATTTT. Protein sequence: CASGLPVSGNTIYF.

This chain joins TRBV7-2 and TRBJ1-5; a possible D gene is TRBD1 (5 bases). The length of the CDR3 is 13 residues. Trimming pared 5 bases from V and 5 bases from J, leaving 10 bases between. Looked up from germline, CDR1 is SGHTA and CDR2 is FQGNSA. CDR3 region: CASSQGAYQPQHF. CDR3 DNA: TGTGCCAGCAGCCAAGGGGCGTATCAGCCCCAGCATTTT.

This clone was seen only once. The chain employs TRBV7-9 and TRBJ2-5, with D perhaps matching TRBD2 (5 bases). The better agreement between TRBJ2-7 and the DNA end casts doubt on the J call. Per germline, CDR1 SEHNR and CDR2 FQNEAQ (reference sequence). The CDR3 consists of 13 residues. CDR3 coding DNA: TGTGCCAGCAGCCGGACGGGGAACTACGAGCAGTACTTC. It is translated as CASSRTGNYEQYF.

This clone was seen a few times. The rearrangement joins TRBV25-1 to TRBJ2-1, with 9 bases matching TRBD2. The CDR3 runs 16 residues. Germline-derived CDR1 and CDR2 are MGHDK and SYGVNS. V trimming: 2 bases; J trimming: 8 bases; junction bases outside the gene matches: 10. The CDR3, as DNA: TGTGCCAGCAGTGAACGGAGGCGGGGGGGCCTTGATGAGCAGTTCTTC. Its protein is CASSERRRGGLDEQFF.

The V and J genes are TRBV6-5 and TRBJ2-7, with 9 bases fitting TRBD1. Germline V gene data show CDR1 as MNHEY and CDR2 as SVGAGI. This CDR3 comprises 12 residues. The ends lost 4 bases at V and 6 bases at J; junction bases unmatched: 1. CDR3 loop: CASSWTGVEQYF. The CDR3 bases are TGTGCCAGCAGTTGGACAGGGGTCGAGCAGTACTTC.